This T cell receptor beta chain was found in a study of blood T cell repertoires in COVID-19. V dropped 4 bases and J dropped 0; count of bases not matched to a gene: 3. The germline V gene has CDR1 PRHDT and CDR2 FYEKMQ (reference sequence). CDR3 size: 15 residues. The study drew participants aged about 18 to 89 years from approximately 25 US areas. Researchers sorted participants into cohorts using their self-reported clinical history. Cohort 3 donors were reported recovered after two negative PCRs, clearance, or symptom resolution. In the original processing: Estimates of nucleated cell counts were drawn from the amplification of reference gene primers. Measured with immunoSEQ multiplex PCR; TCRdb has only the in-frame clones, and not every one. D and trimming were read from the DNA, whereas the V and J calls and clone size are those reported in that table. This table has over 200,000 clones, approximately 84% appearing once.

This receptor was taken from a man in his sixties who had recovered from COVID-19. The chain couples TRBV13 to TRBJ1-3; 7 bases are shared with TRBD1. The material sequenced was PBMCs or T cells enriched from blood (not recorded which). As DNA, the CDR3 is TGTGCCAGCAGCTGGGACAGAAGCTCTGGAAACACCATATATTTT. It is translated as CASSWDRSSGNTIYF.